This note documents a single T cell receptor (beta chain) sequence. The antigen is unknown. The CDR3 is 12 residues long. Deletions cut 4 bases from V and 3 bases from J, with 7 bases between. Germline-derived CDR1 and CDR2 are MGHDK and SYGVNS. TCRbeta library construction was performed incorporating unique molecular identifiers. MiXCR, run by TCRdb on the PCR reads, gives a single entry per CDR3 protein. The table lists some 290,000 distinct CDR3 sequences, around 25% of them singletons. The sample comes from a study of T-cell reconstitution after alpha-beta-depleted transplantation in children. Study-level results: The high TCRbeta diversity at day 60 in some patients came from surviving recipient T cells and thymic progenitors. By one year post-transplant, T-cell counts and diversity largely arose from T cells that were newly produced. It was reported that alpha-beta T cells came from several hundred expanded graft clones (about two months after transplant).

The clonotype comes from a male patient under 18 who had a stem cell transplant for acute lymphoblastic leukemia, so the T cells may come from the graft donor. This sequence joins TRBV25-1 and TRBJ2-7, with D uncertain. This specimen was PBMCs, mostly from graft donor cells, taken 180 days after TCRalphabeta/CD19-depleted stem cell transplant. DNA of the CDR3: TGTGCCAGCAGTGCCTGGTACTACGAGCAGTACTTC. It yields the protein CASSAWYYEQYF.